A single sample gave rise to the 23 T cell receptor beta chains below, sequenced in a study of blood T cell repertoires in COVID-19. Generated by immunoSEQ multiplex PCR, the TCRdb table keeps only in-frame clones and is missing some. The data hold about 160,000 clones, with roughly 84% observed a single time. Specimen: peripheral blood. These TCRs come from a woman over 75 with active or convalescent COVID-19.

The chain links TRBV5-4 to TRBJ2-1; 7 bases agree with TRBD2. The V segment lost 3 bases and the J segment 2 bases; nucleotides outside the gene matches: 8. CDR1 is SGHNT and CDR2 is YYREEE in the germline V gene (reference sequence). This CDR3 is built from 16 residues. For the CDR3, the DNA is TGTGCCAGCAGCTCCCCGAAGCGGGACCCCTACAATGAGCAGTTCTTC. It encodes CASSSPKRDPYNEQFF.

V and J are TRBV2 and TRBJ2-3, with D tentatively TRBD1 (6 bases). The ends were cut back, 8 bases at V and 4 bases at J, with 16 bases in the middle. Germline CDR1 SNHLY, CDR2 FYNNEI. The CDR3 totals 14 residues. CDR3 sequence: CASGPGAWADTQYF. The CDR3 nucleotides are TGTGCCAGCGGTCCAGGGGCTTGGGCAGATACGCAGTATTTT. The entire variable domain, with the rest obtained from reference TRBV2 and TRBJ2-3, is as follows: EPEVTQTPSHQVTQMGQEVILRCVPISNHLYFYWYRQILGQKVEFLVSFYNNEISEKSEIFDDQFSVERPDGSNFTLKIRSTKLEDSAMYFCASGPGAWADTQYFGPGTRLTVL.

This clone was detected once. The rearrangement uses TRBV28 and TRBJ2-7; D ambiguous. V shed 3 bases and J shed 3 bases, with 9 bases lying between them. The V gene's germline CDR1 is MDHEN and CDR2 SYDVKM. The CDR3 is 13 residues long. The CDR3 sequence is CASSLGSHYEQYF. The CDR3 DNA reads TGTGCCAGCAGTTTGGGCAGCCACTACGAGCAGTACTTC.

V usage is TRBV5-1 and J usage is TRBJ2-2, with D maybe TRBD2 (5 bases). The ends were cut back, 3 bases at V and 3 bases at J, with 15 bases in the middle. The CDR3 is 16 residues long. Looked up from germline, CDR1 is SGHRS and CDR2 is YFSETQ. CDR3 DNA sequence: TGCGCCAGCAGCTCGGCTGAGGGAGCGTACACCGGGGAGCTGTTTTTT. Protein product: CASSSAEGAYTGELFF.

The rearrangement links TRBV14 to TRBJ1-1, with TRBD1 matching 7 bases. V lost 4 bases, J lost 7 bases, and 9 bases stayed unmatched. The CDR3 has 14 amino acids. Germline V gene sequence: CDR1 SGHDN, CDR2 FVKESK. The CDR3 spells CASSPLSRDSEAFF. The DNA of the CDR3 is TGTGCCAGCAGCCCCCTCTCCCGGGACAGTGAAGCTTTCTTT. Full variable domain (rest looked up from reference TRBV14 and TRBJ1-1): EAGVTQFPSHSVIEKGQTVTLRCDPISGHDNLYWYRRVMGKEIKFLLHFVKESKQDESGMPNNRFLAERTGGTYSTLKVQPAELEDSGVYFCASSPLSRDSEAFFGQGTRLTVV.

The rearrangement joins TRBV2 to TRBJ2-1; a possible D gene is TRBD1 (6 bases). V was clipped by 4 bases and J by 2 bases, with 12 bases between them. Germline loops: CDR1 SNHLY, CDR2 FYNNEI. This CDR3 contains 15 residues. CDR3 DNA: TGTGCCAGCAGTGGACAGGCCTACACCTACAATGAGCAGTTCTTC. Encoded protein: CASSGQAYTYNEQFF.

This clone was detected only a few times. The rearrangement joins TRBV10-3 to TRBJ1-2; 7 nucleotides align to TRBD1. This CDR3 comprises 12 residues. Germline CDR1 reads ENHRY; CDR2 reads SYGVKD. The trim removed 5 bases at V and 3 bases at J, leaving 0 bases unmatched. This CDR3 is CAISTGDYGYTF. The CDR3 nucleotides read TGTGCCATCAGTACAGGGGACTATGGCTACACCTTC.

This sequence joins TRBV28 and TRBJ1-1; possibly TRBD1 for D (5 bases). This CDR3 is built from 13 residues. Trimming shortened V by 7 bases and J by 8 bases, and 17 bases separated the two germline ends. The germline gives CDR1 MDHEN, CDR2 SYDVKM. The CDR3 DNA follows: TGTGCCAGCAACCTCGGGGGGGTAGACGAAGCTTTCTTT. The encoded protein is CASNLGGVDEAFF.

This chain uses TRBV19 with TRBJ2-1; tentative D call: TRBD2 (5 bases). The germline V gene has CDR1 LNHDA and CDR2 SQIVND (reference sequence). The CDR3 sequence is 13 residues long. V was cut by 7 bases and J by 7 bases, with 14 bases left in between. The CDR3 loop is CASKVTWENEQFF. CDR3 DNA sequence: TGTGCCAGTAAGGTTACTTGGGAGAATGAGCAGTTCTTC.

A single count supports this clone. The gene calls are TRBV6-6 and TRBJ1-3; maybe TRBD1 (6 bases). V lost 0 bases and J 4 bases, leaving 10 bases between the germline ends. CDR3 length: 15 residues. Germline CDR1 is MNHNY and CDR2 is SVGAGI (reference sequence). The DNA for the CDR3 is TGTGCCAGCAGTTACTCGGGGGGGCCGGGAAACACCATATATTTT. Its translation is CASSYSGGPGNTIYF.

This chain uses TRBV2 with TRBJ2-1, with 8 positions matching TRBD2. Germline CDR1 reads SNHLY; CDR2 reads FYNNEI. V shed 7 bases and J 6 bases; nucleotides not matched to a gene: 8. The CDR3 runs 14 residues. The CDR3 DNA reads as TGTGCCAGCACCCGGGAGGGATACACCAATGAGCAGTTCTTC. Residues: CASTREGYTNEQFF.

This sequence joins TRBV3-1 (or the pseudogene TRBV3-2) and TRBJ2-1; 7 bases map to TRBD2. Germline CDR1 LGHDT, CDR2 YNNKEL (reference sequence). V lost 1 base, J lost 2 bases, and 8 bases stayed unmatched. The CDR3 sequence is 17 residues long. Here the CDR3 reads CASSQAASGLTYNEQFF. DNA for the CDR3: TGTGCCAGCAGCCAAGCAGCTAGCGGCCTTACCTACAATGAGCAGTTCTTC.

This clone came up once. The chain uses TRBV19 and TRBJ1-1, with 9 bases matching TRBD1. This CDR3 has 13 residues. CDR1 is LNHDA, CDR2 SQIVND, per germline (reference sequence). J was trimmed by 5 bases and V by 7 bases; bases with no gene match: 5. The CDR3 reads CASKPTGGTEAFF. As DNA, the CDR3 is TGTGCCAGTAAACCGACAGGGGGGACTGAAGCTTTCTTT.

This clone was counted a few times. The V and J genes are TRBV2 and TRBJ1-5; TRBD1 aligns across 9 bases. Looked up from germline, CDR1 is SNHLY and CDR2 is FYNNEI. The trim removed 6 bases at V and 8 bases at J, leaving 8 bases unmatched. CDR3 length equals 14 residues. Here the CDR3 reads CASRGTGGGEPQHF. CDR3 sequence (DNA): TGTGCCAGCAGAGGTACAGGGGGCGGGGAGCCCCAGCATTTT.

This chain joins TRBV5-1 and TRBJ2-1; D gene uncertain. V lost 7 bases and J lost 4, with 6 bases in between. Germline loops: CDR1 SGHRS, CDR2 YFSETQ. The CDR3 is 11 residues long. The CDR3 spells CASGEYNEQFF. CDR3 nucleotides: TGCGCCAGCGGAGAGTACAATGAGCAGTTCTTC.

The chain employs TRBV12-3 or TRBV12-4 and TRBJ1-5, with unresolved D. The CDR3 length is 12 residues. Trimming removed 6 bases at V and 5 bases at J, with 8 bases between. CDR3 sequence (DNA): TGTGCCAGCAGCCCCGGAGATCAGCCCCAGCATTTT. Its protein product is CASSPGDQPQHF.

The CDR3 nucleotides are TGTGCCAGTACCATTAATGAAAAACTGTTTTTT. It encodes CASTINEKLFF. V and J are TRBV19 and TRBJ1-4, with D uncertain. Germline assignment: CDR1 LNHDA and CDR2 SQIVND (reference sequence). The CDR3 is 11 amino acids. Trimming shortened V by 7 bases and J by 4 bases, and 4 bases separated the two germline ends.

V and J are TRBV4-1 and TRBJ2-7; TRBD2 matches 7 bases. The V and J ends lost 1 base and 0 bases, in that order; junction bases with no gene match: 3. The CDR3 runs to 15 residues. Per germline, CDR1 MGHRA and CDR2 YSYEKL. The CDR3 region is CASSQGLADSYEQYF. The CDR3 DNA follows: TGCGCCAGCAGCCAAGGGCTAGCGGACTCCTACGAGCAGTACTTC.

DNA for the CDR3: TGTGCCAGCAGTTTGACGGAGAGTATGAACACTGAAGCTTTCTTT. Protein product: CASSLTESMNTEAFF. This chain uses TRBV28 with TRBJ1-1; no clear D gene. V lost 3 bases to trimming and J lost 0 bases, with 11 bases between them. This CDR3 comprises 15 residues. Germline loops: CDR1 MDHEN, CDR2 SYDVKM.

For the CDR3, the DNA is TGTGCCAGCAGCCAAGATGTCCGGGAGAGAGGCCCAGATACGCAGTATTTT. This codes for CASSQDVRERGPDTQYF. The rearrangement uses TRBV4-2 and TRBJ2-3, with D possibly matching TRBD2 (6 bases). Germline loops: CDR1 LGHNA, CDR2 YNFKEQ. The CDR3 is 17 residues long. V lost 0 bases, J lost 4 bases, and 17 bases lay in between.

A note on this clone: The sample holds other DNA sequences that translate to the same CDR3. The rearrangement joins TRBV5-1 to TRBJ1-1; perhaps TRBD1 as D (5 bases). Per germline, CDR1 SGHRS and CDR2 YFSETQ. The CDR3 consists of 13 residues. The germline V and J ends were trimmed by 2 bases and 4 bases, with 9 bases remaining between them. CDR3 sequence: CASSLDGGTEAFF. The CDR3 nucleotides read TGCGCCAGCAGCTTAGACGGGGGCACTGAAGCTTTCTTT.

The chain joins TRBV4-1 to TRBJ2-7; D is perhaps TRBD1 (6 bases). V lost 4 bases, J lost 6 bases, and 13 bases lay in between. This CDR3 is built from 13 residues. CDR1 MGHRA and CDR2 YSYEKL come from the germline V gene. The CDR3, as DNA: TGCGCCAGCAGCCGATCCACAGGGTTCGAGCAGTACTTC. It specifies CASSRSTGFEQYF.

The chain uses TRBV7-3 and TRBJ2-1; possibly TRBD2 for D (5 bases). CDR1 SGHTA and CDR2 FQGTGA come from the germline V gene. Trimming removed 3 bases from V and 6 bases from J, with 9 bases in between. This CDR3 is built from 13 residues. CDR3 in DNA: TGTGCCAGCAGCTTGGCTAGCCTCAATGAGCAGTTCTTC. Residues: CASSLASLNEQFF.